Listed here are 28 T cell receptor beta chains from one sample, sequenced in a study of T cell changes during pregnancy in multiple sclerosis. Profiling relied on immunoSEQ multiplex PCR, and the TCRdb table lists in-frame clones only, not all of them. The sample lists fewer than 50,000 clones, 90% occurring once. Sample: peripheral blood, taken in the second trimester of pregnancy. Source of these receptors: a female donor in good health, enrolled as a control in a pregnancy study.

The rearrangement links TRBV10-3 to TRBJ1-1, with D perhaps matching TRBD1 (6 bases). Germline V gives CDR1 ENHRY, CDR2 SYGVKD. The ends were cut back, 6 bases at V and 5 bases at J, with 16 bases in the middle. This CDR3 contains 14 residues. CDR3 in DNA: TGTGCCATCAGGGGGACGACAGGCAGGACTGAAGCTTTCTTT. It encodes CAIRGTTGRTEAFF.

The chain couples TRBV5-1 to TRBJ2-7; D perhaps matches TRBD2 (6 bases). The length of the CDR3 is 14 residues. Trimming left V 4 bases short and J 6 bases short, with 17 bases between. Germline CDR1 and CDR2: SGHRS and YFSETQ. CDR3 sequence reads: CASSRHGGDGEQYF. The CDR3 DNA reads TGCGCCAGCAGCCGCCATGGAGGGGACGGCGAGCAGTACTTC.

The chain combines TRBV19 with TRBJ2-7; D is perhaps TRBD1 (5 bases). The ends were cut back, 1 base at V and 7 bases at J, with 5 bases in the middle. The CDR3 spans 11 residues. Germline V gene sequence: CDR1 LNHDA, CDR2 SQIVND (reference sequence). This chain's CDR3 is CASSIGQEQYF. The CDR3 DNA sequence: TGTGCCAGTAGTATAGGACAGGAGCAGTACTTC.

A few counts support this clone. The J gene is TRBJ2-7, the V gene TRBV27; TRBD2 is a possible D gene (7 bases). Trimming pared 3 bases from V and 9 bases from J, leaving 18 bases between. The CDR3 spans 14 residues. CDR1 MNHEY and CDR2 SMNVEV come from the germline V gene (reference sequence). CDR3 coding DNA: TGTGCCAGCAGTTTCGGGGGGCCAGCTAATAGGCAGTACTTC. As protein: CASSFGGPANRQYF.

This clone occurred a few times. The chain links TRBV30 to TRBJ1-5; no reliable D call. Germline V gene data show CDR1 as GTSNPN and CDR2 as SVGIG (reference sequence). The ends were cut back, 1 base at V and 6 bases at J, with 7 bases in the middle. This CDR3 contains 12 residues. The CDR3 DNA sequence: TGTGCCTGGAGTGATACGGGTCAGCCCCAGCATTTT. It specifies CAWSDTGQPQHF.

V usage is TRBV5-8 and J usage is TRBJ2-3, with D possibly being TRBD1 (6 bases). Germline CDR1 is SGHTS and CDR2 is YDEGEE. V was clipped by 4 bases and J by 4 bases, with 7 bases between them. This CDR3 contains 12 residues. CDR3 nucleotides: TGTGCCAGCAGCGGACAGCCAGATACGCAGTATTTT. Translating gives CASSGQPDTQYF.

V is TRBV7-2 and J is TRBJ1-1, with D maybe TRBD1 (5 bases). The CDR3 is 15 amino acids. CDR1 and CDR2 (germline): SGHTA, FQGNSA. Trimming cost V 5 bases and J 3 bases, with 16 bases left between them. The chain's CDR3 is CASSHITGGYTEAFF. CDR3 coding DNA: TGTGCCAGCAGCCATATTACGGGGGGGTACACTGAAGCTTTCTTT.

V usage is TRBV7-9 and J usage is TRBJ1-5; TRBD1 matches 10 bases. The germline V gene has CDR1 SEHNR and CDR2 FQNEAQ (reference sequence). V lost 5 bases, J lost 7 bases, and 5 bases stayed unmatched. The CDR3 covers 14 residues. The DNA for the CDR3 is TGTGCCAGCAGCGAGGGACAGGGGAAGCAGCCCCAGCATTTT. Its translation is CASSEGQGKQPQHF.

This chain uses TRBV19 with TRBJ1-3, with 7 bases aligning to TRBD1. The CDR3 has 15 residues. The J segment lost 1 base and the V segment lost 7 bases, leaving 7 bases of the junction unmatched. Per the germline V gene, CDR1 is LNHDA and CDR2 is SQIVND (reference sequence). CDR3 sequence: CASNPTGSSGNTIYF. The CDR3 nucleotides read TGTGCCAGTAACCCGACAGGGAGTTCTGGAAACACCATATATTTT. The variable domain in full, with the rest retrieved from reference TRBV19 and TRBJ1-3, is DGGITQSPKYLFRKEGQNVTLSCEQNLNHDAMYWYRQDPGQGLRLIYYSQIVNDFQKGDIAEGYSVSREKKESFPLTVTSAQKNPTAFYLCASNPTGSSGNTIYFGEGSWLTVV.

This rearrangement joins TRBV10-1 to TRBJ1-1; tentative D call: TRBD1 (6 bases). Deletions cut 3 bases from V and 4 bases from J, with 9 bases between. The germline gives CDR1 WNHNN, CDR2 SYGVQD (reference sequence). The CDR3 length is 13 residues. The CDR3 coding sequence is TGCGCCAGCAGTGAACAGGGCAGCACTGAAGCTTTCTTT. Translation gives CASSEQGSTEAFF.

This clone was picked up a small number of times. The chain uses TRBV7-9 and TRBJ1-1; tentative D call: TRBD1 (5 bases). CDR1 is SEHNR, CDR2 FQNEAQ, per germline (reference sequence). The CDR3 loop spans 12 amino acids. V was trimmed by 4 bases and J by 7 bases, leaving 10 bases between them. The CDR3: CASSSGGFEAFF. The CDR3, as DNA: TGTGCCAGCAGCTCCGGGGGGTTTGAAGCTTTCTTT. Drawing the rest from reference TRBV7-9 and TRBJ1-1, the complete variable domain is DTGVSQNPRHKITKRGQNVTFRCDPISEHNRLYWYRQTLGQGPEFLTYFQNEAQLEKSRLLSDRFSAERPKGSFSTLEIQRTEQGDSAMYLCASSSGGFEAFFGQGTRLTVV.

The CDR3 DNA reads TGTGCCAGCAGTCCGGGAGTCCGACTCGAGCAGTACTTC. This gives the protein CASSPGVRLEQYF. This sequence joins TRBV6-5 and TRBJ2-7; TRBD2 is a possible D gene (6 bases). Germline V lookup: CDR1 MNHEY, CDR2 SVGAGI. The CDR3 has 13 residues. Deletions cut 5 bases from V and 6 bases from J, with 14 bases between.

The rearrangement uses TRBV10-3 and TRBJ2-7; D unresolved. The CDR3 is made up of 13 amino acids. Germline assignment: CDR1 ENHRY and CDR2 SYGVKD. V was shortened by 2 bases and J by 5 bases, with 10 bases between the two germline ends. CDR3 sequence: CAISEGRQHEQYF. CDR3 bases: TGTGCCATCAGTGAGGGCAGGCAGCACGAGCAGTACTTC.

The CDR3 DNA follows: TGTGCCAGCAGCTTAGCCCCTCAGGGTGGTTCACCCCTCCACTTT. Protein product: CASSLAPQGGSPLHF. The chain is built from TRBV7-6 and TRBJ1-6; weak D call: TRBD1 (5 bases). Germline CDR1 SGHVS, CDR2 FNYEAQ. This CDR3 comprises 15 residues. Deletions cut 0 bases from V and 9 bases from J, with 12 bases between.

The V gene is TRBV7-2, the J gene TRBJ2-7; weak D call: TRBD1 (6 bases). CDR3 length: 15 amino acids. Germline values: CDR1 SGHTA, CDR2 FQGNSA. Trimming shortened V by 2 bases and J by 2 bases, and 13 bases separated the two germline ends. The CDR3 sequence is CASSLLGQETYEQYF. The CDR3 DNA is TGTGCCAGCAGCTTACTGGGACAAGAAACCTACGAGCAGTACTTC.

The gene calls are TRBV7-9 and TRBJ2-4; TRBD1 is a possible D gene (6 bases). The CDR3 loop spans 16 amino acids. Germline lookup yields CDR1 SEHNR and CDR2 FQNEAQ (reference sequence). V lost 5 bases to trimming and J lost 8 bases, with 22 bases between them. In DNA form, the CDR3 reads TGTGCCAGCAGCCAAAGGGCAGGGGTGCTCAGGGACATTCAGTACTTC. Protein sequence: CASSQRAGVLRDIQYF.

This CDR3 is CASSTVAAGGPAAAFF. DNA of the CDR3: TGTGCCAGCAGCACAGTGGCTGCAGGGGGCCCTGCCGCGGCTTTCTTT. The J gene is TRBJ1-1, the V gene TRBV11-1; 8 positions match TRBD1. There are 16 residues in the CDR3. V shed 5 bases and J 11 bases; nucleotides not matched to a gene: 19. From germline, CDR1 is SGHAT and CDR2 FQDESV (reference sequence).

The chain couples TRBV7-9 to TRBJ2-3, with 7 bases aligning to TRBD1. CDR1 and CDR2 from the germline V gene are SEHNR and FQNEAQ (reference sequence). V was clipped by 5 bases and J by 5 bases; unmatched bases: 7. There are 14 residues in the CDR3. CDR3 DNA: TGTGCCAGCAGCCAGGGACAGAGGGAAGATACGCAGTATTTT. Its protein is CASSQGQREDTQYF.

Notes on this clone: At one of its ends the junction is not consistent with the germline gene, which may arise from a read error. The V gene is TRBV13, the J gene TRBJ2-1; D is ambiguous. The V gene's germline CDR1 is PRHDT and CDR2 FYEKMQ (reference sequence). The CDR3 loop spans 13 amino acids. The CDR3: CASSIGRYNEQFF. Here the CDR3 DNA reads TGTGCCAGCAGCATAGGTCGCTACAATGAGCAGTTCTTC.

This chain connects TRBV2 to TRBJ2-5, with 9 bases aligning to TRBD2. With V trimmed by 3 bases and J by 6 bases, 8 bases remained unmatched. From germline, CDR1 is SNHLY and CDR2 FYNNEI. The CDR3 consists of 15 residues. In DNA form, the CDR3 reads TGTGCCAGCAGTGAGGTCAGCGGGGGGTCAAAGACCCAGTACTTC. This codes for CASSEVSGGSKTQYF.

The chain links TRBV7-2 to TRBJ2-7; 13 bases are a match to TRBD2. V gave up 5 bases and J gave up 5 bases; unmatched junction bases: 3. CDR1 and CDR2 from the germline V gene are SGHTA and FQGNSA. The CDR3 sequence is 14 residues long. The DNA for the CDR3 is TGTGCCAGCAGCCCCGGACTAGCGGGAGACGAGCAGTACTTC. It encodes CASSPGLAGDEQYF.

The chain recombines TRBV5-1 with TRBJ2-5; 10 bases agree with TRBD2. The CDR3 sequence is 17 residues long. The junction had 10 bases not matched to a gene; V was cut back by 3 bases and J by 2 bases. CDR1 and CDR2 from the germline V gene are SGHRS and YFSETQ. This chain's CDR3 is CASSSARTSGQQETQYF. The DNA for the CDR3 is TGCGCCAGCAGCTCCGCCCGGACTAGCGGACAACAAGAGACCCAGTACTTC.

The table lists this clone with a count of one. The V gene is TRBV14, the J gene TRBJ2-5; 7 bases are a match to TRBD1. The V gene's germline CDR1 is SGHDN and CDR2 FVKESK. CDR3 length equals 15 residues. The V and J ends lost 6 bases and 5 bases, in that order; junction bases with no gene match: 12. The CDR3 loop reads CASSRTGLGRETQYF. CDR3 DNA sequence: TGTGCCAGCAGTCGGACAGGTTTGGGCCGGGAGACCCAGTACTTC.

J is TRBJ1-1 and V is TRBV10-2, with D possibly being TRBD1 (5 bases). The CDR3 covers 15 residues. The V gene lost 4 bases and the J gene lost 4 bases, with 16 bases spanning the gap. Germline CDR1 WSHSY, CDR2 SAAADI. The CDR3 nucleotides read TGCGCCAGCAGTGCCGGGGGGGGGATTGGCACTGAAGCTTTCTTT. This gives the protein CASSAGGGIGTEAFF.

The V call is TRBV5-8, the J call TRBJ1-2; TRBD1 is a possible D gene (5 bases). This CDR3 spans 14 amino acids. Germline CDR1 is SGHTS and CDR2 is YDEGEE. Trimming took off 3 bases at V and 2 bases at J, with 11 bases between the two ends. The CDR3 reads CASSSWTPNYGYTF. The CDR3 nucleotides read TGTGCCAGCAGCTCGTGGACACCCAACTATGGCTACACCTTC.

The V call is TRBV6-6, the J call TRBJ1-2; 7 bases fit TRBD1. Germline CDR1 reads MNHNY; CDR2 reads SVGAGI (reference sequence). V trimming: 0 bases; J trimming: 6 bases; junction bases outside the gene matches: 4. This CDR3 is built from 14 residues. As DNA, the CDR3 is TGTGCCAGCAGTTACTCGACGACAGGGAATGGCTACACCTTC. Its translation: CASSYSTTGNGYTF.

The chain joins TRBV9 to TRBJ1-3, with 8 bases that match TRBD1. Germline V gene sequence: CDR1 SGDLS, CDR2 YYNGEE. With V trimmed by 0 bases and J by 7 bases, 9 bases remained unmatched. There are 16 residues in the CDR3. The CDR3: CASSVEQGEIGNTIYF. The CDR3 nucleotides are TGTGCCAGCAGCGTAGAACAGGGGGAGATCGGGAACACCATATATTTT.

This sequence joins TRBV5-6 and TRBJ2-5; 9 bases are shared with TRBD2. Germline assignment: CDR1 SGHDT and CDR2 YYEEEE. This CDR3 has 14 residues. With 0 bases clipped from V and 6 bases from J, the junction kept 3 bases outside the gene matches. CDR3 nucleotide sequence: TGTGCCAGCAGCTTGGGTAGCGGGGGCAAGACCCAGTACTTC. Translating gives CASSLGSGGKTQYF.